This T cell receptor beta chain stems from a study of graft-versus-host responses after intestinal transplantation. On the study more broadly: Transplantation in recipients was multivisceral, liver-intestinal, or isolated intestinal.

General study results and limits: Peak GvH clone levels in circulation were associated with early post-transplant HvG declines. Detected in recipient marrow were GvH clones, some of which were first observed in ileum or blood.

This clone was counted a single time. Its antigen is still unknown. Trimming cost V 6 bases and J 1 base; bases outside gene matches: 7. Germline V lookup: CDR1 SNHLY, CDR2 FYNNEI. The CDR3 consists of 15 residues. Sequencing was performed with immunoSEQ multiplex PCR; in TCRdb, only in-frame clones are kept and a portion is missing. The sample has around 120,000 clones; around 95% are singletons. The material was unstimulated CD8+ T cells sorted from spleen or lymph node cells, obtained before intestinal transplant. The chain has TRBV2 and TRBJ2-7; TRBD1 matches at 9 bases. The sequence was obtained from a human donor who received an intestinal transplant. The CDR3 DNA reads as TGTGCCAGCAGCGGGACAGGGAAGTTTTCCTACGAGCAGTACTTC. It is translated as CASSGTGKFSYEQYF. The full variable domain, completed using reference TRBV2 and TRBJ2-7, is EPEVTQTPSHQVTQMGQEVILRCVPISNHLYFYWYRQILGQKVEFLVSFYNNEISEKSEIFDDQFSVERPDGSNFTLKIRSTKLEDSAMYFCASSGTGKFSYEQYFGPGTRLTVT.